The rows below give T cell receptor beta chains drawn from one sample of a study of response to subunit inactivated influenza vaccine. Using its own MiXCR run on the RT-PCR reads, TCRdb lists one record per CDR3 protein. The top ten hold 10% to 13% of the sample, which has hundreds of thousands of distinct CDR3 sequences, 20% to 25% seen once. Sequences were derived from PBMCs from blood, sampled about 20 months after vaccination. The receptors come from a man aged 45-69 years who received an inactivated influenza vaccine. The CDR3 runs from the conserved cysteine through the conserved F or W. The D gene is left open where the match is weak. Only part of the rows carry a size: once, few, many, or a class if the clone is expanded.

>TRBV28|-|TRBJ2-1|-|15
CASSSSGPVGNEQFF
TGTGCCAGCAGTTCAAGCGGCCCCGTAGGGAATGAGCAGTTCTTC
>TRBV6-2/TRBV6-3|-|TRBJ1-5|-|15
CASRQTWASDGPQHF
TGTGCCAGCAGACAAACTTGGGCCTCCGATGGGCCCCAGCATTTT
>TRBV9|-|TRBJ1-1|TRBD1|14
CASSAPQGGSEAFF
TGTGCCAGCAGCGCCCCCCAGGGGGGGTCTGAAGCTTTCTTT
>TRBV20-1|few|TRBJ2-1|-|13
CSAGRGTYNEQFF
TGCAGTGCGGGTCGAGGAACCTACAATGAGCAGTTCTTC
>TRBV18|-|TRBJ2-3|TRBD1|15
CASSPQGAAGDTQYF
TGTGCCAGCTCACCACAGGGGGCAGCTGGAGATACGCAGTATTTT
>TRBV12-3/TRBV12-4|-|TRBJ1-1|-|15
CASSPPGRASTEAFF
TGTGCCAGCAGCCCCCCTGGCCGGGCCAGCACTGAAGCTTTCTTT
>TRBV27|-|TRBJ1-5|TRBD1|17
CASSKSGTGMELQPQHF
TGTGCCAGCAGCAAATCCGGGACAGGGATGGAATTACAGCCCCAGCATTTT
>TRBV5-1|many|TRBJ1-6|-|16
CASSLDQGGTNSPLHF
TGCGCCAGCAGCTTGGACCAGGGTGGGACGAATTCACCCCTCCACTTT
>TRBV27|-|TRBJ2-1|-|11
CASGFGNEQFF
TGTGCCAGCGGTTTCGGCAATGAGCAGTTCTTC
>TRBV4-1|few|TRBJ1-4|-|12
CASSQDSEKLFF
TGCGCCAGCAGCCAGGACAGTGAAAAACTGTTTTTT
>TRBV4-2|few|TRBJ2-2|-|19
CASSQDPGGTLANTGELFF
TGTGCCAGCAGCCAAGATCCGGGTGGCACACTAGCGAACACCGGGGAGCTGTTTTTT
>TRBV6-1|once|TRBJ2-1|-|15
CASSGTTSSYNEQFF
TGTGCCAGCAGTGGGACAACGAGCTCCTACAATGAGCAGTTCTTC
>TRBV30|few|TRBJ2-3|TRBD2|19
CACLPGIGSGRMLTDTQYF
TGTGCCTGCCTTCCCGGGATTGGGAGCGGGAGAATGCTCACAGATACGCAGTATTTT
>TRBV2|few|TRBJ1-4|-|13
CASSTGLDEKLFF
TGTGCCAGCAGCACGGGACTCGATGAAAAACTGTTTTTT
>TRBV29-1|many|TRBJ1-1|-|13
CSVVEGTNTEAFF
TGCAGCGTTGTTGAGGGTACGAACACTGAAGCTTTCTTT
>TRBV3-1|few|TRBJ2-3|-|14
CASSMGPGTDTQYF
TGTGCCAGCAGCATGGGACCCGGCACAGATACGCAGTATTTT
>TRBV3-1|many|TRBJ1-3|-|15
CASSLGSHSGNTIYF
TGTGCCAGCAGCCTCGGCAGCCACTCTGGAAACACCATATATTTT
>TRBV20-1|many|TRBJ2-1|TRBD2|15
CSAMLAGVRANEQFF
TGCAGTGCTATGCTTGCGGGGGTGAGGGCCAATGAGCAGTTCTTC
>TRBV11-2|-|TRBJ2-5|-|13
CASSLEMRGPQYF
TGTGCCAGCAGCTTAGAGATGAGGGGACCCCAGTACTTC
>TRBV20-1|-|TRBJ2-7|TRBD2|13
CSARGTRTYEQYF
TGCAGTGCTAGGGGGACTAGAACCTACGAGCAGTACTTC
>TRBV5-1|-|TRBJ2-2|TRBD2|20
CASSFVRRLAGAPNTGELFF
TGCGCCAGCAGCTTCGTAAGAAGACTAGCGGGGGCCCCAAACACCGGGGAGCTGTTTTTT
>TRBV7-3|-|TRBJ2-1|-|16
CASSLVRSGSYNEQFF
TGTGCCAGCAGCTTAGTTAGGAGCGGCTCCTACAATGAGCAGTTCTTC
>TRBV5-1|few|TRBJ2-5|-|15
CASSAPQGIQETQYF
TGCGCCAGCAGCGCCCCCCAAGGGATCCAAGAGACCCAGTACTTC
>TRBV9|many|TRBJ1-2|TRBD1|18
CASSEAAGTGKLSYGYTF
TGTGCCAGCAGCGAAGCTGCCGGGACAGGGAAACTTAGCTATGGCTACACCTTC
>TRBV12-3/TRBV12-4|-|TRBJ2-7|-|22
CASKSSLAPQVHQTQNSYEQYF
TGTGCCAGCAAATCCTCGCTAGCTCCCCAAGTCCATCAAACACAGAACTCCTACGAGCAGTACTTC
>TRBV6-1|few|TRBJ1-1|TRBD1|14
CASNRDRGNTEAFF
TGTGCCAGCAATCGGGACAGGGGGAACACTGAAGCTTTCTTT
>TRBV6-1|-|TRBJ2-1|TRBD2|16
CASSEALVAGDNEQFF
TGTGCCAGCAGTGAAGCTTTAGTAGCGGGGGACAATGAGCAGTTCTTC
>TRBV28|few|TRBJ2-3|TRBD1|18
CASSPLLGTGGITDTQYF
TGTGCCAGCAGCCCCCTTCTGGGGACAGGGGGGATTACAGATACGCAGTATTTT
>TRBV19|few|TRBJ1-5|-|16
CASQGTVGAAHQPQHF
TGTGCCAGCCAGGGGACGGTAGGCGCCGCTCATCAGCCCCAGCATTTT
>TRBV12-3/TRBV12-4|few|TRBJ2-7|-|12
CASSRGDYEQYF
TGTGCCAGCAGTCGAGGGGACTACGAGCAGTACTTC
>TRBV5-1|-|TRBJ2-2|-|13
CASSAAVTGELFF
TGCGCCAGCAGCGCAGCGGTCACCGGGGAGCTGTTTTTT
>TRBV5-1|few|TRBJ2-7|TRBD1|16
CASSLRTGGFSYEQYF
TGCGCCAGCAGCTTAAGGACAGGGGGCTTCTCCTACGAGCAGTACTTC
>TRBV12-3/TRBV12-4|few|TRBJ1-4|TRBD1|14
CASSFTQGVEKLFF
TGTGCCAGCAGTTTCACACAGGGGGTTGAAAAACTGTTTTTT
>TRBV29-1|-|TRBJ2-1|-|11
CSVEVGREQFF
TGCAGCGTTGAGGTAGGGCGGGAGCAGTTCTTC